This T cell receptor (beta chain) appears in the sequencing data of a study of post-analysis software for immune sequencing data. Study details: Multiple sclerosis in the patients followed relapsing-remitting, secondary progressive and progressive-relapsing courses. Points from the study as a whole: People with multiple sclerosis had a significantly lower normalized Chao1 diversity than controls did.

Unique molecular identifiers tagged the TCR beta cDNA libraries. Researchers reported roughly 0.5 million cDNA molecules coming from about 1 to 10 million T cells. TCRdb re-called the PCR reads with MiXCR, one entry per CDR3 protein. The table records about 540,000 distinct CDR3 sequences, 30% to 40% of them present only once. For this clonotype: Its antigen is not known.

The specimen sequenced was blood. The clonotype comes from a girl younger than 18 with multiple sclerosis.

This CDR3 reads CATSEAGGQVQQYF. CDR3 nucleotide sequence: TGTGCCACCAGTGAGGCAGGGGGTCAGGTACAGCAGTACTTC. The chain is built from TRBV24-1 and TRBJ2-7; 7 bases are a match to TRBD1. The CDR3 consists of 14 residues. J was trimmed by 8 bases and V by 4 bases; bases with no gene match: 10. Germline V gene data show CDR1 as KGHDR and CDR2 as SFDVKD.